This paragraph covers one T cell receptor beta chain sequence. Looked up from germline, CDR1 is SQVTM and CDR2 is ANQGSEA. The CDR3 contains 10 residues. Trimming pared 4 bases from V and 5 bases from J, leaving 5 bases between. This record comes from a study of T cell changes during pregnancy in multiple sclerosis. Here immunoSEQ multiplex PCR was the method, and the copy in TCRdb shows in-frame clones only, minus some. The table has 100,000 or so clones, 94% seen once. This specimen consisted of peripheral blood, obtained after pregnancy. This chain links TRBV29-1 with TRBJ1-2; no clear D gene. The receptor's source is a female donor in good health, enrolled as a control in a pregnancy study. This CDR3 is CSVGGYGYTF. CDR3 sequence (DNA): TGCAGCGTTGGAGGATATGGCTACACCTTC.